These T cell receptor beta chains were read from a single sample in a study of T cells in Graves' hyperthyroidism and ophthalmopathy. TCRdb passed the multiplex PCR reads through MiXCR, listing each CDR3 protein once. This table has about 400,000 distinct CDR3 sequences, about 16% appearing once. Sequenced input: blood. The receptors were gathered from a woman aged 25-40 years with Graves' hyperthyroidism. Each CDR3 is given with its conserved first and last residue. The D gene is left open where the match is weak. Rows may omit the clone size; those that give it use once, few, many or a size class.

clone_size: few; d_call: -; cdr3_length: 16; j_call: TRBJ2-7; v_call: TRBV5-1; cdr3_aa: CASSLVAADQRHEQYF; cdr3_nt: TGCGCCAGCAGCTTGGTAGCGGCAGACCAGCGGCACGAGCAGTACTTC
clone_size: few; d_call: -; cdr3_length: 13; j_call: TRBJ2-5; v_call: TRBV4-1; cdr3_aa: CASSQERLETQYF; cdr3_nt: TGCGCCAGCAGCCAAGAAAGACTCGAGACCCAGTACTTC
clone_size: few; d_call: -; cdr3_length: 13; j_call: TRBJ1-4; v_call: TRBV30; cdr3_aa: CAWGFKGNEKLFF; cdr3_nt: TGTGCCTGGGGTTTCAAGGGGAATGAAAAACTGTTTTTT
clone_size: few; d_call: -; cdr3_length: 14; j_call: TRBJ2-1; v_call: TRBV7-6; cdr3_aa: CASSWVGVADEQFF; cdr3_nt: TGTGCCAGCAGCTGGGTGGGGGTGGCCGATGAGCAGTTCTTC
clone_size: many; d_call: TRBD2; cdr3_length: 16; j_call: TRBJ2-3; v_call: TRBV10-1; cdr3_aa: CASSGVPAGSTDTQYF; cdr3_nt: TGCGCCAGCAGTGGGGTACCAGCGGGGAGCACAGATACGCAGTATTTT
clone_size: many; d_call: TRBD1; cdr3_length: 15; j_call: TRBJ2-7; v_call: TRBV7-9; cdr3_aa: CASSFGTVVSYEQYF; cdr3_nt: TGTGCCAGCAGCTTCGGGACAGTTGTATCCTACGAGCAGTACTTC
clone_size: many; d_call: TRBD2; cdr3_length: 16; j_call: TRBJ2-1; v_call: TRBV2; cdr3_aa: CASSLAPSGIGNEQFF; cdr3_nt: TGTGCCAGCAGTCTAGCCCCTAGCGGGATCGGGAATGAGCAGTTCTTC
clone_size: -; d_call: TRBD1; cdr3_length: 16; j_call: TRBJ2-6; v_call: TRBV29-1; cdr3_aa: CSVAPGQGSGANVLTF; cdr3_nt: TGCAGCGTGGCACCGGGACAGGGTTCTGGGGCCAACGTCCTGACTTTC
clone_size: -; d_call: -; cdr3_length: 14; j_call: TRBJ2-3; v_call: TRBV2; cdr3_aa: CASSASPNTDTQYF; cdr3_nt: TGTGCCAGCAGTGCTAGTCCTAACACAGATACGCAGTATTTT
clone_size: few; d_call: TRBD1; cdr3_length: 17; j_call: TRBJ1-3; v_call: TRBV3-1; cdr3_aa: CASSRRQGMPSGNTIYF; cdr3_nt: TGTGCCAGCAGCCGCAGACAGGGGATGCCCTCTGGAAACACCATATATTTT
clone_size: -; d_call: TRBD1; cdr3_length: 15; j_call: TRBJ1-4; v_call: TRBV5-1; cdr3_aa: CASSTTGTGAEKLFF; cdr3_nt: TGCGCCAGCAGCACCACCGGGACAGGTGCTGAAAAACTGTTTTTT
clone_size: many; d_call: -; cdr3_length: 13; j_call: TRBJ2-7; v_call: TRBV3-1; cdr3_aa: CASSPRTQGEQYF; cdr3_nt: TGTGCCAGCAGCCCGCGGACTCAAGGAGAGCAGTACTTC